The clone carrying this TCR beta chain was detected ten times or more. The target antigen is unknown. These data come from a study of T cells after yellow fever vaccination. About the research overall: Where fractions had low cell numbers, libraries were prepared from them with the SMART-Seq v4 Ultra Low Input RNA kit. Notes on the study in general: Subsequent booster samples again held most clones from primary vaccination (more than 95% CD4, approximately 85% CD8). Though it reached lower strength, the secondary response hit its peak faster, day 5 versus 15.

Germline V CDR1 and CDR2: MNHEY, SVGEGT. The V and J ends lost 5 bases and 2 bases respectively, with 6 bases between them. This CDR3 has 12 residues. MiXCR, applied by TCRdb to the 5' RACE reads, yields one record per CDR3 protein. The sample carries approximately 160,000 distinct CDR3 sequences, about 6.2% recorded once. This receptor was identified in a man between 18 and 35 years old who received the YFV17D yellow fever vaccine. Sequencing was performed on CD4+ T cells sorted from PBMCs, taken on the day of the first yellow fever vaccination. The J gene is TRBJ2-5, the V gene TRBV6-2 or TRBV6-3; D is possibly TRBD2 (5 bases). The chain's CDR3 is CASSRRQETQYF. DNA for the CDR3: TGTGCCAGCAGTAGGAGGCAAGAGACCCAGTACTTC.